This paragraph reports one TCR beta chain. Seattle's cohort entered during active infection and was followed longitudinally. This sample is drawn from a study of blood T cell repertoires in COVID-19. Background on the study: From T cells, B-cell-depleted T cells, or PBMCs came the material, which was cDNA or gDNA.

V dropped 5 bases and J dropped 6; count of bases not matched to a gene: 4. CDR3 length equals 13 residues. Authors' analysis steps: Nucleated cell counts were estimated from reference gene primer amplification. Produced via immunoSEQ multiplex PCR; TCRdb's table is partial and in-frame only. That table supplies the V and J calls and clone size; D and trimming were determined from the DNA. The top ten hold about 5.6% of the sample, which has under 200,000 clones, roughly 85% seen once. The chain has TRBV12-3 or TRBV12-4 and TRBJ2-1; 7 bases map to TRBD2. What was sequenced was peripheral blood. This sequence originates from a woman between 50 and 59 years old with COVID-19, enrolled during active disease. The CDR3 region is CASSRGGLNEQFF. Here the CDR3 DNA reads TGTGCCAGCAGTCGCGGGGGTCTCAATGAGCAGTTCTTC.